The following is a T cell receptor beta chain sequence with its context. Trimming took off 3 bases at V and 5 bases at J, with 11 bases between the two ends. The CDR3 contains 14 residues. Germline V gives CDR1 MDHEN, CDR2 SYDVKM. This sample was taken from a study of blood T cell repertoires in COVID-19. Study at large: In each case, the material was cDNA or gDNA derived from T cells, B-cell-depleted T cells, or PBMCs.

The data were produced by immunoSEQ multiplex PCR, yet TCRdb's version contains in-frame clones alone and is incomplete. Here the sample spans 150,000 to 200,000 clones, approximately 83% being singletons. Patients of the Seattle cohort, enrolled during active infection, were followed longitudinally. The specimen sequenced was peripheral blood. This chain joins TRBV28 and TRBJ2-4; possibly TRBD1 for D (7 bases). This TCR came from a woman aged 40-49 years with COVID-19, enrolled during active disease. DNA for the CDR3: TGTGCCAGCAGTTTCAGGGGGGTCCAAAACATTCAGTACTTC. Its translation is CASSFRGVQNIQYF.